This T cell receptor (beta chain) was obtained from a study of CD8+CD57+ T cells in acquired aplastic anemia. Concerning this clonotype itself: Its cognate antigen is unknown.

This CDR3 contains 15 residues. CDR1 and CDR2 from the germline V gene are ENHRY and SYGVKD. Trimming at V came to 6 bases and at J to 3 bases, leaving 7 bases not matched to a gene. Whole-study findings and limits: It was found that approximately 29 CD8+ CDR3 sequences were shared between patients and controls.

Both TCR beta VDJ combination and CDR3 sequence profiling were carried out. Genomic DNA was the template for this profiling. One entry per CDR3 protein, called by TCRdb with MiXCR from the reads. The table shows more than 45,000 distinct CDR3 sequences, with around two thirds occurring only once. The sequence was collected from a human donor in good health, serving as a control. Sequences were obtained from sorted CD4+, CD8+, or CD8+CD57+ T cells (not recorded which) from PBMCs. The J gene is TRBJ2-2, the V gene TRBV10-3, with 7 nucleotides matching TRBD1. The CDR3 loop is CAIRNRGGDTGELFF. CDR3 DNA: TGTGCCATCAGGAACAGGGGTGGCGACACCGGGGAGCTGTTTTTT.